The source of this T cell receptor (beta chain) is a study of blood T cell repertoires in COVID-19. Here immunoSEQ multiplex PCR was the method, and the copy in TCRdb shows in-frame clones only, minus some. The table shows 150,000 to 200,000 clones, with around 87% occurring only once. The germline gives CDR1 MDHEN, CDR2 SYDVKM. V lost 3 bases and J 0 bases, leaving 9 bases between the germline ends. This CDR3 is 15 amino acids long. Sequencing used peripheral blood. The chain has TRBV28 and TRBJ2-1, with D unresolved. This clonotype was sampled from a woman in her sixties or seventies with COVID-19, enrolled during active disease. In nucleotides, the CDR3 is TGTGCCAGCAGTTTCGCACTGCTCTCCTACAATGAGCAGTTCTTC. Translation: CASSFALLSYNEQFF.